These 25 T cell receptor beta chains were sequenced from one sample in a study of blood T cells in healthy people across ages. Together with a sample-barcoded 5' primer, a J-beta primer mix was included in a second PCR lasting 7 to 11 cycles. TCRdb re-derived calls from the 5' RACE reads in MiXCR, one entry per CDR3 protein. The data hold approximately 290,000 distinct CDR3 sequences, with roughly 29% observed a single time. Source material: blood. The receptors shown here come from a woman in her 70s in good health.

This chain joins TRBV19 and TRBJ2-7; perhaps TRBD2 as D (5 bases). This CDR3 is built from 13 residues. Trimming took 0 bases from V and 3 from J, leaving 6 bases between them. Per the germline V gene, CDR1 is LNHDA and CDR2 is SQIVND (reference sequence). The chain's CDR3 is CASSIDRGYEQYF. The CDR3 region has the DNA TGTGCCAGTAGTATAGATCGGGGCTACGAGCAGTACTTC.

The gene calls are TRBV29-1 and TRBJ2-1; D may be TRBD2 (6 bases). V was trimmed by 8 bases and J by 2 bases, leaving 19 bases between them. CDR3 length equals 15 residues. Germline CDR1 and CDR2: SQVTM and ANQGSEA. The CDR3 region has the DNA TGCAGCACCGGTACGGGCGGGATTGCCTACAATGAGCAGTTCTTC. Protein sequence: CSTGTGGIAYNEQFF.

In its sample, this clonotype was seen a few times. The J gene is TRBJ1-2, the V gene TRBV20-1; no clear D. V lost 0 bases, J lost 8 bases, and 19 bases lay in between. The CDR3 loop spans 15 amino acids. Germline V gene lookup returns CDR1 DFQATT and CDR2 SNEGSKA (reference sequence). CDR3 protein: CSARDQMGNLRGYTF. The CDR3 coding sequence is TGCAGTGCTAGAGATCAGATGGGGAACCTTCGAGGCTACACCTTC.

The chain couples TRBV3-1 to TRBJ2-5; 10 bases map to TRBD2. V was pared by 4 bases and J by 1 base, with 3 bases of the junction left unmatched. CDR1 is LGHDT, CDR2 YNNKEL, per germline (reference sequence). The CDR3 has 15 amino acids. CDR3 protein: CASSPSGRAQETQYF. CDR3 bases: TGTGCCAGCAGCCCGAGCGGGAGGGCCCAAGAGACCCAGTACTTC.

This clonotype has at least ten counts. Here the CDR3 reads CASSPNRGLDEQYF. CDR3 DNA sequence: TGTGCCAGCAGTCCGAACAGGGGGCTGGACGAGCAGTACTTC. The chain uses TRBV27 and TRBJ2-7; the match to TRBD1 covers 9 bases. Germline lookup yields CDR1 MNHEY and CDR2 SMNVEV (reference sequence). J gave up 5 bases and V 5 bases, and 7 bases lay outside the gene matches. CDR3 length equals 14 residues.

V gene TRBV18 combines with J gene TRBJ2-3; D may be TRBD2 (6 bases). The germline gives CDR1 KGHSH, CDR2 LQKENI. This CDR3 is built from 15 residues. V was shortened by 8 bases and J by 0 bases, with 15 bases between the two germline ends. The CDR3 sequence is CASRRSTRSTDTQYF. CDR3 DNA sequence: TGTGCCAGCCGACGATCGACTAGGAGCACAGATACGCAGTATTTT.

The chain carries TRBV11-2 and TRBJ1-3, with 7 bases matching TRBD1. CDR1 is SGHAT and CDR2 is FQNNGV in the germline V gene. The CDR3 is 16 amino acids. The ends lost 1 base at V and 0 bases at J; junction bases unmatched: 3. In DNA form, the CDR3 reads TGTGCCAGCAGCTTAGTGGGACAGTTCTCTGGAAACACCATATATTTT. Protein product: CASSLVGQFSGNTIYF.

The sample holds a few counts of this clonotype. The chain uses TRBV6-2 or TRBV6-3 and TRBJ2-3; 7 bases are a match to TRBD1. This CDR3 region has 13 residues. V trimming: 4 bases; J trimming: 4 bases; junction bases outside the gene matches: 2. Germline-derived CDR1 and CDR2 are MNHEY and SVGEGT. In nucleotides, the CDR3 is TGTGCCAGCAGTTGGGACAGTCCAGATACGCAGTATTTT. This encodes CASSWDSPDTQYF.

The chain uses TRBV29-1 and TRBJ1-2; D not resolved. The CDR3 is 12 amino acids. Trimming stripped 0 bases from V and 3 bases from J, with 5 bases between. From germline, CDR1 is SQVTM and CDR2 ANQGSEA. The CDR3 here is CSVEDTYYGYTF. The CDR3 nucleotides read TGCAGCGTTGAAGATACATACTATGGCTACACCTTC.

There are many counts of this clonotype. The chain has TRBV5-1 and TRBJ2-3; 11 positions agree with TRBD1. Germline V gene sequence: CDR1 SGHRS, CDR2 YFSETQ. With V trimmed by 4 bases and J by 5 bases, 6 bases remained unmatched. The CDR3 loop spans 15 amino acids. The CDR3 DNA is TGCGCCAGCAGCCCCGGACAGGGGGCAAGAGATACGCAGTATTTT. Protein product: CASSPGQGARDTQYF.

The chain couples TRBV20-1 to TRBJ2-6; the D gene is possibly TRBD2 (7 bases). V was trimmed by 6 bases and J by 0 bases, leaving 21 bases between them. The germline gives CDR1 DFQATT, CDR2 SNEGSKA (reference sequence). The CDR3 totals 18 residues. Here the CDR3 reads CSAKRLAEGGSGANVLTF. As DNA, the CDR3 is TGCAGTGCGAAGAGGCTAGCGGAGGGGGGCTCTGGGGCCAACGTCCTGACTTTC.

The chain employs TRBV4-2 and TRBJ1-2, with D perhaps TRBD1 (5 bases). CDR1 and CDR2 (germline): LGHNA, YNFKEQ. The CDR3 covers 15 residues. V shed 1 base and J shed 5 bases, with 14 bases lying between them. Here the CDR3 reads CASSQGVDSSYGYTF. CDR3 in DNA: TGTGCCAGCAGCCAAGGTGTCGACAGTTCATATGGCTACACCTTC.

Only a few counts were recorded for this clonotype. The V and J genes are TRBV4-2 and TRBJ2-1; TRBD2 matches 9 bases. Matching the DNA end better, TRBJ2-7 makes the J call doubtful. CDR1 and CDR2 (germline): LGHNA, YNFKEQ. CDR3 length equals 18 residues. The chain's CDR3 is CASSHPREASGVSYEQYF. CDR3 nucleotides: TGTGCCAGCAGCCACCCCAGGGAGGCTAGCGGGGTCTCCTACGAGCAGTACTTC.

The gene calls are TRBV5-1 and TRBJ1-4; D call uncertain. The CDR3 length is 13 residues. Trimming cost V 2 bases and J 3 bases, with 5 bases left between them. In germline, CDR1 is SGHRS, CDR2 YFSETQ. The CDR3 DNA is TGCGCCAGCAGCTTCGGACCTAATGAAAAACTGTTTTTT. Translated: CASSFGPNEKLFF.

The rearrangement uses TRBV15 and TRBJ1-5; no reliable D call. V was cut by 8 bases and J by 5 bases, with 16 bases left in between. CDR3 length: 14 amino acids. Germline V CDR1 and CDR2: LNHNV, YYDKDF (reference sequence). The CDR3 DNA is TGTGCCACCCGGGCGGGATTAGGTGATCAGCCCCAGCATTTT. Protein: CATRAGLGDQPQHF.

The table lists this clonotype with a few counts. The gene calls are TRBV28 and TRBJ2-2; D remains ambiguous. The CDR3 loop spans 12 amino acids. Between the trimmed V and J ends, which lost 0 bases and 7 bases, there was a span of 3 bases. CDR1 and CDR2 (germline): MDHEN, SYDVKM. The CDR3 loop reads CASSLWSGELFF. Here the CDR3 DNA reads TGTGCCAGCAGTTTATGGAGCGGGGAGCTGTTTTTT.

CDR3 DNA sequence: TGTGCCAGCAGTTCGTCCGGGACTAGCGGAGGTGAGCAGTTCTTC. Amino acid sequence: CASSSSGTSGGEQFF. The chain recombines TRBV12-3 or TRBV12-4 with TRBJ2-1, with 11 nucleotides matching TRBD2. Losses at the gene ends were 4 bases for V and 9 bases for J; bases not matched to a gene: 8. The CDR3 has 15 amino acids.

The chain has TRBV5-1 and TRBJ2-5; perhaps TRBD1 as D (5 bases). Deletions cut 0 bases from V and 7 bases from J, with 13 bases between. The germline CDR1 and CDR2 sequences are SGHRS and YFSETQ. This CDR3 spans 14 amino acids. CDR3 coding DNA: TGCGCCAGCAGCTTGGAACCAGGGCAGGCGACCCAGTACTTC. Translated: CASSLEPGQATQYF. The full variable domain, rest sourced from reference TRBV5-1 and TRBJ2-5, is KAGVTQTPRYLIKTRGQQVTLSCSPISGHRSVSWYQQTPGQGLQFLFEYFSETQRNKGNFPGRFSGRQFSNSRSEMNVSTLELGDSALYLCASSLEPGQATQYFGPGTRLLVL.

The V and J genes are TRBV28 and TRBJ2-1; TRBD2 matches 9 bases. V gave up 7 bases and J gave up 2 bases; unmatched junction bases: 9. This CDR3 is 16 amino acids long. CDR1 MDHEN and CDR2 SYDVKM come from the germline V gene. DNA of the CDR3: TGTGCCAGCAATAATGCGGGAGGGGGCGCCTACAATGAGCAGTTCTTC. Translated, it gives CASNNAGGGAYNEQFF.

This clonotype was counted at least ten times. The rearrangement joins TRBV3-1 to TRBJ2-3; 9 nucleotides agree with TRBD1. The CDR3 is 15 residues long. Germline loops: CDR1 LGHDT, CDR2 YNNKEL (reference sequence). Trimming at V came to 4 bases and at J to 3 bases, leaving 5 bases not matched to a gene. CDR3 in amino acids: CASSLPGQGTDTQYF. The CDR3 DNA follows: TGTGCCAGCAGCCTTCCGGGACAGGGTACAGATACGCAGTATTTT.

Written as DNA, the CDR3 is TGTGCCAGCAGCATCTATCAGGGGTTCAGGGGTACCTACGAGCAGTACTTC. It specifies CASSIYQGFRGTYEQYF. The chain uses TRBV7-9 and TRBJ2-7, with D possibly TRBD1 on 6 matching bases. Deletions cut 5 bases from V and 2 bases from J, with 22 bases between. CDR1 is SEHNR, CDR2 FQNEAQ, per germline (reference sequence). This CDR3 region has 17 residues.

CDR3 amino acids: CSVGKGGAGNEQFF. CDR3 nucleotides: TGCAGCGTTGGCAAGGGAGGAGCGGGCAATGAGCAGTTCTTC. The chain is built from TRBV29-1 and TRBJ2-1, with D maybe TRBD2 (6 bases). The CDR3 is 14 residues long. Germline V gives CDR1 SQVTM, CDR2 ANQGSEA. Trimming shortened V by 4 bases and J by 6 bases, and 16 bases separated the two germline ends.

This clonotype showed up just a few times. The rearrangement uses TRBV6-6 and TRBJ1-2, with D tentatively TRBD1 (6 bases). Trimming removed 5 bases from V and 5 bases from J, with 18 bases in between. CDR3 size: 15 residues. The germline V gene encodes CDR1 MNHNY and CDR2 SVGAGI (reference sequence). The CDR3 DNA sequence: TGTGCCAGCAGTCAGGGAGGAGGGGGGGCGTATGGCTACACCTTC. Protein: CASSQGGGGAYGYTF.

This clonotype was seen repeatedly, ten times or more. The V call is TRBV20-1, the J call TRBJ2-5; the D gene is possibly TRBD1 (6 bases). The length of the CDR3 is 12 residues. Trimming left V 5 bases short and J 3 bases short, with 10 bases between. From germline, CDR1 is DFQATT and CDR2 SNEGSKA (reference sequence). CDR3 sequence (DNA): TGCAGTGCTCCCACAGGGAAAGAGACCCAGTACTTC. As protein: CSAPTGKETQYF.

There are a few counts of this clonotype. The chain combines TRBV29-1 with TRBJ2-5; 7 nucleotides agree with TRBD1. V lost 0 bases and J lost 4; bases outside the gene matches: 5. The CDR3 runs 14 residues. Germline V lookup: CDR1 SQVTM, CDR2 ANQGSEA. The CDR3 sequence is CSVEDRSGGETQYF. In DNA, the CDR3 is TGCAGCGTTGAAGATCGGTCAGGGGGAGAGACCCAGTACTTC.